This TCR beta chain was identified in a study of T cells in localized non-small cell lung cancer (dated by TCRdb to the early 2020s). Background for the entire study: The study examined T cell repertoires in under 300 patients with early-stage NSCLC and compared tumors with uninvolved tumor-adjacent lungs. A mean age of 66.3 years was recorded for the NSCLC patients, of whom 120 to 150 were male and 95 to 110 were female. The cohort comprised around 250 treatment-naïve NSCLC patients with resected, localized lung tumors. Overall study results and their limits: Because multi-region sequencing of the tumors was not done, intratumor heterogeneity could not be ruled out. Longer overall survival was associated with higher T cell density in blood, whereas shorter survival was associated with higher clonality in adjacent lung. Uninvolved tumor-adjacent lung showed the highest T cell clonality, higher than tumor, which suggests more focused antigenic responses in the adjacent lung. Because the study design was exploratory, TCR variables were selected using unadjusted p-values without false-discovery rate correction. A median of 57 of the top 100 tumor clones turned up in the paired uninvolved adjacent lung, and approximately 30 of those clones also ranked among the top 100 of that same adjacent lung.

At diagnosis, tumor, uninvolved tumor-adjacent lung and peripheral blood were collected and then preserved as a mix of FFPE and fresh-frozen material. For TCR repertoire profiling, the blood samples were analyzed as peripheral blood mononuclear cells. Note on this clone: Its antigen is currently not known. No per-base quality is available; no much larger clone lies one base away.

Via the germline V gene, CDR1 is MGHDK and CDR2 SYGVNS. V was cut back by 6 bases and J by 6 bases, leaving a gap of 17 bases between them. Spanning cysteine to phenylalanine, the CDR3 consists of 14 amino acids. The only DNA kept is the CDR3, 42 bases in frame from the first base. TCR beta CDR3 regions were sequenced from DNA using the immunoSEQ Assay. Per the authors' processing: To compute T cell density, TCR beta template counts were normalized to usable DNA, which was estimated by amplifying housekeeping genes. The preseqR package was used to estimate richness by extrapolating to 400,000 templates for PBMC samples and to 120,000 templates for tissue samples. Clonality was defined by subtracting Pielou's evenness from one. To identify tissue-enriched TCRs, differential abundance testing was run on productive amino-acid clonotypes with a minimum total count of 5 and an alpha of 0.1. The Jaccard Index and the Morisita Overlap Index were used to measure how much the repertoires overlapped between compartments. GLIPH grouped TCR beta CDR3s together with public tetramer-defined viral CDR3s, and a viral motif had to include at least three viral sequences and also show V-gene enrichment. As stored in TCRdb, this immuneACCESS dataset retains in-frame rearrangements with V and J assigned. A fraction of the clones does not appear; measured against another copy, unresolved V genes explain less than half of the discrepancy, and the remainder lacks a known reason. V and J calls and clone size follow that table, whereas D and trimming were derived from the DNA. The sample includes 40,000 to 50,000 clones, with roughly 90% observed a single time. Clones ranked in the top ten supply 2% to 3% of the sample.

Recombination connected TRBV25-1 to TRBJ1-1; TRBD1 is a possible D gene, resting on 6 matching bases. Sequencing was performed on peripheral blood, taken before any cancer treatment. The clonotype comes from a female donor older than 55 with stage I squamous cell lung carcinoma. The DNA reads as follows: TGTGCCAGCAGCAATCTTCTGGGGGGCGCTGAAGCTTTCTTT. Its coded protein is CASSNLLGGAEAFF.